This TCR beta chain stems from a study of regulatory T cells in long-lasting Graves disease. Documented time point: newly diagnosed GD, antithyroid drugs for less than 3 months. After RNA was extracted from PBMCs, the TCR library was made from it. The TCR beta library used iRepertoire HTBI primers with Arm-PCR amplification of CDR3. Each CDR3 protein gets one entry after TCRdb re-called the multiplex PCR reads with MiXCR. Here the sample spans 350,000 to 450,000 distinct CDR3 sequences, over 12% being singletons. The CDR3 has 15 amino acids. From germline, CDR1 is MDHEN and CDR2 SYDVKM. Trimming removed 4 bases from V and 3 bases from J; junction bases left unmatched: 6. The same sample was also used in a study of T cells in Graves' hyperthyroidism and ophthalmopathy.

This TCR was recovered from a woman in her thirties or forties with Graves disease. This chain uses TRBV28 with TRBJ2-3; 8 bases are a match to TRBD2. Material: peripheral blood mononuclear cells (PBMCs), obtained at new diagnosis, from a patient treated with antithyroid drugs. In DNA, the CDR3 is TGTGCCAGCAGTTCCGCGGGAGGCAGGACAGATACGCAGTATTTT. Translating it yields CASSSAGGRTDTQYF.